The present TCR beta chain was sequenced within a study of blood T cells in healthy people across ages. Looked up from germline, CDR1 is DFQATT and CDR2 is SNEGSKA (reference sequence). The CDR3 spans 14 residues. Trimming stripped 3 bases from V and 7 bases from J, with 16 bases between. Sample-barcoded 5' priming and a J-beta primer mix drove a second PCR of about 6 to 12 cycles. One entry per CDR3 protein results from TCRdb running MiXCR on the 5' RACE reads. The table includes about 1.8 million distinct CDR3 sequences, around half detected once. The source material was blood. The chain combines TRBV20-1 with TRBJ1-5; D ambiguous. This clonotype was obtained from a middle-aged woman in good health. Here the CDR3 reads CSASSVRDQQPQHF. CDR3 bases: TGCAGTGCTAGTTCCGTGAGAGACCAGCAGCCCCAGCATTTT.